The clone carrying this TCR beta chain was detected a few times. These data come from a study of early T cells in non-severe SARS-CoV-2 infection. The germline V gene encodes CDR1 MNHNY and CDR2 SVGAGI (reference sequence). This CDR3 spans 15 amino acids. Trimming removed 6 bases from V and 0 bases from J, with 12 bases in between. TCRdb passed the 5' RACE reads through MiXCR, listing each CDR3 protein once. The data hold about 50,000 distinct CDR3 sequences, with around 6.5% observed a single time. The source was whole blood, collected at baseline. This clonotype was obtained from an adult who was a healthcare worker with PCR-confirmed SARS-CoV-2 infection or an uninfected control (not recorded which). The V call is TRBV6-6, the J call TRBJ2-4; possible D gene TRBD1, 5 bases. CDR3 bases: TGTGCCAGCAGCTCCCCCAGGGTAGCCAAAAACATTCAGTACTTC. Protein sequence: CASSSPRVAKNIQYF.